This T cell receptor (beta chain) was documented in a study of blood T cell repertoires in COVID-19. Study context: COVID-19 samples collected from the United States, Italy and Spain covered acute and convalescent phases. From T cells, B-cell-depleted T cells, or PBMCs came the material, which was cDNA or gDNA.

Under the authors' procedure: Reference gene primers were amplified, and this amplification served to estimate nucleated cell counts. Profiled with immunoSEQ multiplex PCR; TCRdb holds only in-frame clones, not every one. Clone size and the V and J calls come from that table; the DNA yielded D and trimming. The sample has about 130,000 clones, around 82% seen once; the top ten hold 44%. The V and J ends lost 3 bases and 1 base respectively, with 7 bases between them. Germline V gives CDR1 ENHRY, CDR2 SYGVKD. The CDR3 length is 14 residues. Material: peripheral blood. The chain combines TRBV10-3 with TRBJ1-5; D might be TRBD1 (6 bases). The TCR sequence derives from a human donor in a cohort sampled during active COVID-19. The CDR3: CAISDRGSNQPQHF. For the CDR3, the DNA is TGTGCCATCAGTGACAGGGGCAGCAATCAGCCCCAGCATTTT.